This TCR beta chain was identified in a study of T cell repertoires in cytomegalovirus infection. Study-wide background: Public TCR beta signatures indicated both CMV infection and matching HLA type.

TCRdb used MiXCR to reprocess the reads, holding one entry per CDR3 protein. This table has around 450,000 distinct CDR3 sequences, roughly 31% appearing once. Whole-study findings and limits: Summed frequency of public TCR beta families distinguished CMV carriers with the relevant HLA. CMV-specific HLA-C-restricted TCR beta clonotypes dominated the ex vivo response.

In its sample, this clonotype was seen many times. Its antigen is as yet unknown. Germline-derived CDR1 and CDR2 are SGHVS and FQNEAQ. V was pared by 1 base and J by 8 bases, with 5 bases of the junction left unmatched. This CDR3 comprises 14 residues. Sequencing was performed on PBMCs. The sequence came from a human donor in good health (CMV status not recorded). Some clones in this sample may be carry-over from other donors' samples. This chain joins TRBV7-8 and TRBJ2-1; TRBD2 agrees at 7 bases. CDR3 bases: TGTGCCAGCAGCTTAGGGGTTGGGAGGGATGAGCAGTTCTTC. Its protein is CASSLGVGRDEQFF.